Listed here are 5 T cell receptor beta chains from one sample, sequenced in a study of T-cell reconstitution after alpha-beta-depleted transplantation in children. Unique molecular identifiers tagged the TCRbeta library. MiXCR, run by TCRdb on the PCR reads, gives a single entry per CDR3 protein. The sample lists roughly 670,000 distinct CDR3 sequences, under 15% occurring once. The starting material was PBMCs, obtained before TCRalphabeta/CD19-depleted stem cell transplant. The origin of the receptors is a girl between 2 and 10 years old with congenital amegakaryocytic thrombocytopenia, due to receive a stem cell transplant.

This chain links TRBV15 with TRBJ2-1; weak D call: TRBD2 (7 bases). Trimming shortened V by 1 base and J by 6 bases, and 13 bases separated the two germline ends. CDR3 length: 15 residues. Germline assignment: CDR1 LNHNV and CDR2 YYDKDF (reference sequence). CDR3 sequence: CATSRGGGAINEQFF. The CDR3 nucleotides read TGTGCCACCAGCAGAGGGGGGGGGGCAATCAATGAGCAGTTCTTC.

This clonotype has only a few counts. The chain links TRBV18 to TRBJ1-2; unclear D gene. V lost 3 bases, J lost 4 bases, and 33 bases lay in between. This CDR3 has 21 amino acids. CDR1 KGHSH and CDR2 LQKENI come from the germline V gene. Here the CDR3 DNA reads TGTGCCAGCTCACCGACACGAACTCAGGACGGATTTTCGGGTTTCTTCTATGGCTACACCTTC. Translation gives CASSPTRTQDGFSGFFYGYTF.

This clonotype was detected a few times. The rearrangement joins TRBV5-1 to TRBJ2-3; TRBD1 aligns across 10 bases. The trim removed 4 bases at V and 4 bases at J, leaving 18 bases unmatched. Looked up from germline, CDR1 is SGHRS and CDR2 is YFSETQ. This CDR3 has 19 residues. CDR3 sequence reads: CASSNGQGDVWLVSDTQYF. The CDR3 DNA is TGCGCCAGCAGCAACGGACAGGGGGATGTTTGGTTGGTATCAGATACGCAGTATTTT.

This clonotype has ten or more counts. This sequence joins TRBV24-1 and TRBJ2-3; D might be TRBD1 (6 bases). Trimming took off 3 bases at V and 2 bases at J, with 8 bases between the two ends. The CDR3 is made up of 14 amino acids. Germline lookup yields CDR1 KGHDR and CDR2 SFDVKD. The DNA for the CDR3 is TGTGCCACCAGTGATACAGGGAACACAGATACGCAGTATTTT. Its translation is CATSDTGNTDTQYF.

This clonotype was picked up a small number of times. This CDR3 reads CASSLAIGGPAYEQYF. The CDR3, as DNA: TGTGCCAGCAGCTTAGCGATTGGGGGGCCGGCCTACGAGCAGTACTTC. V gene TRBV7-9 combines with J gene TRBJ2-7; either TRBD1 or TRBD2 may fit D (6 bases each). With 0 bases removed from V and 2 bases from J, the gap between germline ends came to 14 bases. The V gene's germline CDR1 is SEHNR and CDR2 FQNEAQ (reference sequence). The CDR3 has 16 residues.